Described below is a single T cell receptor (beta chain) sequence and its context. Its antigen is unidentified. The data stem from a study of beta chain features in type 1 diabetes. The authors reverse transcribed all of the isolated RNA, so sequencing captured expressed TCRB transcripts. The method was immunoSEQ multiplex PCR; TCRdb's version includes in-frame clones alone and lacks a portion of them. The table includes over 15,000 clones, around two thirds detected once. This CDR3 is built from 16 residues. CDR1 and CDR2 (germline): MNHEY, SMNVEV (reference sequence). Trimming removed 5 bases from V and 3 bases from J; junction bases left unmatched: 7. Only one heparinised blood draw was taken per donor, and its volume averaged around 100 mL. CD4+ naive, central memory, regulatory and stem cell-like memory cells were sorted via CD45RO/CCR7/CD25/CD127/CD95/CD27. General study findings and limits: There was a moderate but significant shortening of TCRB CDR3s in all four CD4+ subsets of Type 1 diabetes patients.

The sample was Tregs from blood. The chain is built from TRBV27 and TRBJ2-1; 10 nucleotides match TRBD1. The source is a man under 40 with type 1 diabetes. The CDR3 sequence is CASSRSGTGVYNEQFF. Here the CDR3 DNA reads TGTGCCAGCAGTCGCTCCGGGACAGGGGTCTACAATGAGCAGTTCTTC.